One and the same sample provided the 14 T cell receptor beta chains below, sequenced in a study of blood T cell repertoires in COVID-19. The assay was immunoSEQ multiplex PCR, and TCRdb's table has in-frame clones only and misses some. The table records 200,000 to 250,000 clones, around 86% of them present only once. The sequenced sample was peripheral blood. The receptors come from a woman in her 70s with active or convalescent COVID-19.

The chain carries TRBV5-1 and TRBJ1-2; 7 bases line up with TRBD1. The CDR3 runs to 15 residues. After removal of 1 base from V and 5 bases from J, the junction contained 8 bases not matched to a gene. CDR1 and CDR2 from the germline V gene are SGHRS and YFSETQ. The CDR3 bases are TGCGCCAGCAGCTTGAAGGGACAGACGTCTTATGGCTACACCTTC. As protein: CASSLKGQTSYGYTF.

The rearrangement joins TRBV19 to TRBJ2-1; TRBD2 matches at 8 bases. Trimming cost V 6 bases and J 4 bases; bases outside gene matches: 2. Germline loops: CDR1 LNHDA, CDR2 SQIVND (reference sequence). This CDR3 contains 13 residues. CDR3 sequence reads: CASRASGYNEQFF. CDR3 bases: TGTGCCAGTAGAGCTAGCGGGTACAATGAGCAGTTCTTC.

J is TRBJ1-2 and V is TRBV7-8, with D hard to call. The germline V and J ends were trimmed by 5 bases and 0 bases, with 10 bases remaining between them. The CDR3 is made up of 14 amino acids. The germline V gene has CDR1 SGHVS and CDR2 FQNEAQ. CDR3 sequence reads: CASSPTPANYGYTF. The DNA of the CDR3 is TGTGCCAGCAGCCCGACTCCAGCTAACTATGGCTACACCTTC.

The V and J genes are TRBV20-1 and TRBJ2-3; TRBD1 matches 7 bases. Germline CDR1 is DFQATT and CDR2 is SNEGSKA (reference sequence). This CDR3 is built from 14 residues. V lost 3 bases and J lost 4; bases outside the gene matches: 7. The CDR3 coding sequence is TGCAGTGCTAGTTCGACAGGGCGGGCAGATACGCAGTATTTT. Translated: CSASSTGRADTQYF.

The chain carries TRBV27 and TRBJ1-5, with TRBD1 identical over 10 bases. This CDR3 contains 18 residues. Germline V gene data show CDR1 as MNHEY and CDR2 as SMNVEV (reference sequence). With V trimmed by 0 bases and J by 0 bases, 5 bases remained unmatched. The CDR3 sequence: CASSLSGTGVYSNQPQHF. The CDR3 DNA sequence: TGTGCCAGCAGTTTATCTGGGACAGGGGTCTATAGCAATCAGCCCCAGCATTTT.

The table lists this clone with a few counts. The V call is TRBV11-2, the J call TRBJ1-4; no reliable D call. The CDR3 consists of 14 residues. CDR1 is SGHAT, CDR2 FQNNGV, per germline. V dropped 1 base and J dropped 7 bases, with 10 bases sitting between them. The CDR3 reads CASSLAGSSEKLFF. The CDR3 DNA sequence: TGTGCCAGCAGCTTAGCCGGTAGTAGTGAAAAACTGTTTTTT.

This clone was counted only a few times. J is TRBJ2-2 and V is TRBV11-2; D call uncertain. V was clipped by 1 base and J by 5 bases, with 8 bases between them. This CDR3 contains 14 residues. Germline CDR1 and CDR2: SGHAT and FQNNGV. Written as DNA, the CDR3 is TGTGCCAGCAGCTTAGGTGTAGTGACCGGGGAGCTGTTTTTT. Amino acid sequence: CASSLGVVTGELFF.

The V call is TRBV9, the J call TRBJ2-3; 12 bases agree with TRBD2. The CDR3 covers 16 residues. Germline trimming cut 2 bases from V and 2 bases from J; bases unmatched to any gene: 3. CDR1 is SGDLS and CDR2 is YYNGEE in the germline V gene. CDR3 nucleotides: TGTGCCAGCAGCGTCTCTAGCGGGGGGGTCACAGATACGCAGTATTTT. Amino acid sequence: CASSVSSGGVTDTQYF.

This clone appeared a single time. The chain joins TRBV4-3 to TRBJ1-2; no clear D gene. Germline CDR1 is LGHNA and CDR2 is YSLEER. The CDR3 runs 13 residues. V lost 2 bases, J lost 1 base, and 5 bases lay in between. The CDR3 coding sequence is TGCGCCAGCAGCCAATCCGTTAACTATGGCTACACCTTC. This sequence encodes CASSQSVNYGYTF.

The gene calls are TRBV19 and TRBJ2-1; D remains unclear. V lost 5 bases to trimming and J lost 1 base, with 9 bases between them. The CDR3 has 14 residues. Germline V gives CDR1 LNHDA, CDR2 SQIVND (reference sequence). The CDR3 loop is CASSRTSSYNEQFF. The CDR3, as DNA: TGTGCCAGTAGTCGAACTTCGTCCTACAATGAGCAGTTCTTC.

This clone was picked up one time. V is TRBV6-6 and J is TRBJ2-1, with 8 nucleotides matching TRBD1. V shed 0 bases, J shed 1 base, and the junction held 2 bases outside the gene matches. Germline V lookup: CDR1 MNHNY, CDR2 SVGAGI (reference sequence). This CDR3 contains 16 residues. This chain's CDR3 is CASSYSRQGSYNEQFF. The CDR3 nucleotides read TGTGCCAGCAGTTACTCACGACAGGGGTCCTACAATGAGCAGTTCTTC.

This chain's CDR3 is CASSARGDWGRGAFF. DNA for the CDR3: TGTGCCAGCAGCGCCAGAGGCGATTGGGGGCGCGGGGCTTTCTTT. V and J are TRBV9 and TRBJ1-1; perhaps TRBD1 as D (6 bases). V lost 3 bases and J lost 11, with 23 bases in between. Germline V gives CDR1 SGDLS, CDR2 YYNGEE. The CDR3 has 15 amino acids.

The table lists this clone with a count of one. The chain has TRBV19 and TRBJ1-5, with D tentatively TRBD1 (6 bases). The germline gives CDR1 LNHDA, CDR2 SQIVND (reference sequence). This CDR3 is built from 14 residues. V was cut by 1 base and J by 4 bases, with 8 bases left in between. CDR3 residues: CASSIVRGNQPQHF. CDR3 in DNA: TGTGCCAGTAGTATAGTTAGGGGGAATCAGCCCCAGCATTTT.

The V call is TRBV14, the J call TRBJ1-2; D remains unclear. This CDR3 has 15 amino acids. Trimming took 0 bases from V and 2 from J, leaving 10 bases between them. CDR1 SGHDN and CDR2 FVKESK come from the germline V gene. The CDR3, as DNA: TGTGCCAGCAGCCAAGACGCAGGCGCGAACTATGGCTACACCTTC. It codes for CASSQDAGANYGYTF.